The 31 T cell receptor beta chains below were found in one sample sequenced in a study of blood T cell repertoires in COVID-19. Sequencing was performed with immunoSEQ multiplex PCR; in TCRdb, only in-frame clones are kept and a portion is missing. Of 55,000 to 85,000 clones in the sample, 79% are singletons; the top ten hold about 30%. The sequencing input was peripheral blood. All receptors come from a man aged 55 to 70 with active or convalescent COVID-19.

This rearrangement joins TRBV19 to TRBJ1-1, with D possibly TRBD1 on 5 matching bases. Trimming pared 3 bases from V and 13 bases from J, leaving 18 bases between. Germline CDR1 reads LNHDA; CDR2 reads SQIVND (reference sequence). This CDR3 is 13 amino acids long. The CDR3 DNA sequence: TGTGCCAGTAGTATGGGAACGCTTAATAGGGGTTTCTTT. This translates into CASSMGTLNRGFF.

The chain uses TRBV5-1 and TRBJ1-1; 7 nucleotides line up with TRBD1. The J segment lost 0 bases and the V segment lost 5 bases, leaving 10 bases of the junction unmatched. Per germline, CDR1 SGHRS and CDR2 YFSETQ. This CDR3 spans 16 amino acids. CDR3 nucleotides: TGCGCCAGCAGTGATCCCCGACAGGGACTGAACACTGAAGCTTTCTTT. Its translation: CASSDPRQGLNTEAFF.

This sequence joins TRBV4-1 and TRBJ1-4, with TRBD1 identical over 8 bases. V was clipped by 3 bases and J by 6 bases; unmatched bases: 12. This CDR3 region has 17 residues. CDR1 MGHRA and CDR2 YSYEKL come from the germline V gene. The chain's CDR3 is CASSQRRPGTGDEKLFF. CDR3 coding DNA: TGCGCCAGCAGCCAGCGACGCCCCGGGACAGGAGATGAAAAACTGTTTTTT.

This chain joins TRBV2 and TRBJ1-1; 9 nucleotides line up with TRBD1. The germline V gene has CDR1 SNHLY and CDR2 FYNNEI. This CDR3 has 16 amino acids. Trimming took 8 bases from V and 0 from J; bases not matched to a gene: 10. This CDR3 reads CASLDPGTGLNTEAFF. The DNA of the CDR3 is TGTGCCAGCCTTGATCCCGGGACAGGGTTGAACACTGAAGCTTTCTTT.

The chain is built from TRBV2 and TRBJ2-7, with D maybe TRBD1 (6 bases). The CDR3 runs to 15 residues. The germline CDR1 and CDR2 sequences are SNHLY and FYNNEI. The germline V and J ends were trimmed by 7 bases and 0 bases, with 16 bases remaining between them. The CDR3 sequence: CASIARQESSYEQYF. DNA of the CDR3: TGTGCCAGCATTGCACGACAGGAGAGCTCCTACGAGCAGTACTTC.

The chain joins TRBV30 to TRBJ2-5, with D perhaps matching TRBD1 (5 bases). The ends were cut back, 5 bases at V and 1 base at J, with 8 bases in the middle. Germline V lookup: CDR1 GTSNPN, CDR2 SVGIG (reference sequence). This CDR3 spans 12 amino acids. DNA of the CDR3: TGTGCCTGGGGCAGGGTCCAAGAGACCCAGTACTTC. Its translation is CAWGRVQETQYF.

The chain uses TRBV11-2 and TRBJ1-4; D gene ambiguous. This CDR3 spans 13 amino acids. CDR1 and CDR2 (germline): SGHAT, FQNNGV. V shed 2 bases and J shed 6 bases, with 7 bases lying between them. CDR3 nucleotides: TGTGCCAGCAGCTTATCCCAGGATGAAAAACTGTTTTTT. It is translated as CASSLSQDEKLFF. The full variable domain, rest sourced from reference TRBV11-2 and TRBJ1-4, is EAGVAQSPRYKIIEKRQSVAFWCNPISGHATLYWYQQILGQGPKLLIQFQNNGVVDDSQLPKDRFSAERLKGVDSTLKIQPAKLEDSAVYLCASSLSQDEKLFFGSGTQLSVL.

This clone was picked up a small number of times. The chain carries TRBV28 and TRBJ1-6; 7 nucleotides align to TRBD1. CDR1 and CDR2 (germline): MDHEN, SYDVKM. V shed 6 bases and J 6 bases; nucleotides not matched to a gene: 8. The CDR3 extends over 15 amino acids. CDR3 nucleotide sequence: TGTGCCAGCAGCTCCCCCGGGACAGTTAATTCACCCCTCCACTTT. Encoded protein: CASSSPGTVNSPLHF.

The gene calls are TRBV27 and TRBJ2-3; no reliable D call. V was clipped by 3 bases and J by 4 bases, with 17 bases between them. The CDR3 runs to 16 residues. Germline V gives CDR1 MNHEY, CDR2 SMNVEV (reference sequence). The CDR3 spells CASSFFSADAPDTQYF. Here the CDR3 DNA reads TGTGCCAGCAGTTTTTTCAGCGCAGACGCCCCAGATACGCAGTATTTT.

This chain links TRBV19 with TRBJ1-1; 9 nucleotides line up with TRBD1. CDR1 is LNHDA and CDR2 is SQIVND in the germline V gene (reference sequence). After removal of 5 bases from V and 2 bases from J, the junction contained 6 bases not matched to a gene. The CDR3 has 15 residues. For the CDR3, the DNA is TGTGCCAGTAGTGCCGCACAGGGGGCTAACACTGAAGCTTTCTTT. It translates to CASSAAQGANTEAFF.

V is TRBV3-1 (or the pseudogene TRBV3-2) and J is TRBJ2-7, with 9 positions matching TRBD1. V was pared by 5 bases and J by 3 bases, with 5 bases of the junction left unmatched. Germline V lookup: CDR1 LGHDT, CDR2 YNNKEL (reference sequence). The CDR3 has 14 amino acids. CDR3: CASSSRDRDYEQYF. The CDR3 DNA reads TGTGCCAGCAGCTCCCGGGACAGGGACTACGAGCAGTACTTC.

This clone was seen a handful of times. This chain's CDR3 is CATSREVRTNYGYTF. The CDR3 nucleotides read TGTGCCACCAGCAGAGAGGTCAGGACTAACTATGGCTACACCTTC. The chain joins TRBV15 to TRBJ1-2; D gene unclear. V was pared by 0 bases and J by 0 bases, with 8 bases between. The CDR3 runs to 15 residues. CDR1 LNHNV and CDR2 YYDKDF come from the germline V gene (reference sequence).

This chain uses TRBV27 with TRBJ1-1; maybe TRBD1 (6 bases). The CDR3 has 14 residues. Germline lookup yields CDR1 MNHEY and CDR2 SMNVEV (reference sequence). Trimming removed 5 bases at V and 7 bases at J, with 17 bases between. CDR3 region: CASSQDRILGEAFF. The CDR3 nucleotides read TGTGCCAGCAGTCAAGACAGGATCTTGGGTGAAGCTTTCTTT.

This clone was observed a handful of times. The V and J genes are TRBV4-1 and TRBJ1-2; D not resolved. V lost 5 bases and J lost 4, with 8 bases in between. The CDR3 is made up of 12 amino acids. CDR1 is MGHRA, CDR2 YSYEKL, per germline. In nucleotides, the CDR3 is TGCGCCAGCAGCTTTATCGGCTATGGCTACACCTTC. It translates to CASSFIGYGYTF.

The V and J genes are TRBV9 and TRBJ2-5; tentatively, D is TRBD1 (5 bases). In germline, CDR1 is SGDLS, CDR2 YYNGEE. With 0 bases removed from V and 5 bases from J, the gap between germline ends came to 14 bases. The length of the CDR3 is 15 residues. The CDR3, as DNA: TGTGCCAGCAGCGTAGCTGGGGCATCGTTGGAGACCCAGTACTTC. This translates into CASSVAGASLETQYF.

This clone has only a few counts. The V and J genes are TRBV15 and TRBJ1-5; D is possibly TRBD1 (6 bases). Germline CDR1 and CDR2: LNHNV and YYDKDF (reference sequence). The CDR3 has 16 residues. Between the trimmed V and J ends, which lost 1 base and 3 bases, there was a span of 13 bases. The CDR3 sequence: CATSRVGAGANQPQHF. DNA of the CDR3: TGTGCCACCAGCAGAGTGGGGGCAGGGGCCAATCAGCCCCAGCATTTT.

V is TRBV29-1 and J is TRBJ2-5; 7 nucleotides match TRBD1. V dropped 7 bases and J dropped 4; count of bases not matched to a gene: 3. The CDR3 has 11 residues. Germline CDR1 is SQVTM and CDR2 is ANQGSEA. CDR3 region: CSARQGETQYF. CDR3 bases: TGCAGCGCGCGACAGGGAGAGACCCAGTACTTC. The entire variable domain, with the rest obtained from reference TRBV29-1 and TRBJ2-5, is as follows: SAVISQKPSRDICQRGTSLTIQCQVDSQVTMMFWYRQQPGQSLTLIATANQGSEATYESGFVIDKFPISRPNLTFSTLTVSNMSPEDSSIYLCSARQGETQYFGPGTRLLVL.

The rearrangement links TRBV24-1 to TRBJ2-7; TRBD1 aligns across 11 bases. This CDR3 comprises 15 residues. V was pared by 3 bases and J by 4 bases, with 4 bases of the junction left unmatched. From germline, CDR1 is KGHDR and CDR2 SFDVKD. The CDR3 region is CATSDPGTGGYEQYF. The CDR3 nucleotides are TGTGCCACCAGTGATCCTGGGACAGGGGGATACGAGCAGTACTTC.

This clone was seen a single time. CDR3 region: CSVDAGTGGDGYTF. CDR3 bases: TGCAGCGTTGACGCCGGGACAGGGGGTGATGGCTACACCTTC. This chain connects TRBV29-1 to TRBJ1-2; 11 nucleotides line up with TRBD1. The germline gives CDR1 SQVTM, CDR2 ANQGSEA. The J segment lost 6 bases and the V segment lost 3 bases, leaving 6 bases of the junction unmatched. This CDR3 comprises 14 residues.

This clone was counted a single time. The chain employs TRBV4-1 and TRBJ2-5, with TRBD2 matching 15 bases. In germline, CDR1 is MGHRA, CDR2 YSYEKL. The V gene end was trimmed by 3 bases and the J gene end by 2 bases; junction bases not matched to a gene: 7. CDR3 length: 18 residues. The CDR3 spells CASSQGRTSGGGQETQYF. CDR3 nucleotides: TGCGCCAGCAGCCAGGGACGGACTAGCGGGGGGGGACAAGAGACCCAGTACTTC.

The V call is TRBV7-3, the J call TRBJ1-2; tentatively, D is TRBD1 (6 bases). The germline V gene has CDR1 SGHTA and CDR2 FQGTGA. This CDR3 is 14 amino acids long. V was cut by 1 base and J by 5 bases, with 11 bases left in between. The CDR3, as DNA: TGTGCCAGCAGCTTAAATGACAGGAAGTATGGCTACACCTTC. Its translation: CASSLNDRKYGYTF.

The gene calls are TRBV20-1 and TRBJ2-2; D is unresolved. Germline CDR1 is DFQATT and CDR2 is SNEGSKA (reference sequence). Trimming left V 6 bases short and J 4 bases short, with 15 bases between. CDR3 length: 14 amino acids. This CDR3 reads CSASRSSGTGELFF. CDR3 sequence (DNA): TGCAGTGCCAGTAGGTCCTCGGGCACCGGGGAGCTGTTTTTT.

CDR3 sequence reads: CASSLDGSPQYEQYF. CDR3 DNA: TGTGCCAGCAGCTTAGACGGGAGCCCCCAATACGAGCAGTACTTC. This sequence joins TRBV7-2 and TRBJ2-7, with D maybe TRBD2 (6 bases). Germline values: CDR1 SGHTA, CDR2 FQGNSA. Trimming took off 1 base at V and 4 bases at J, with 14 bases between the two ends. The CDR3 has 15 residues.

Relative to its sample, this clone is medium-sized. The chain has TRBV7-2 and TRBJ2-7; a weak D match, TRBD2 (6 bases). Trimming shortened V by 2 bases and J by 3 bases, and 11 bases separated the two germline ends. The CDR3 is 14 residues long. Germline values: CDR1 SGHTA, CDR2 FQGNSA. The CDR3 loop is CASSLWGGFYEQYF. The CDR3 DNA is TGTGCCAGCAGCTTATGGGGAGGATTCTACGAGCAGTACTTC.

The genes are TRBV6-2 or TRBV6-3 and TRBJ2-7; TRBD1 is a possible D gene (5 bases). Germline V gene data show CDR1 as MNHEY and CDR2 as SVGEGT. The CDR3 length is 16 residues. V gave up 0 bases and J gave up 1 base, with 13 bases separating them. CDR3 nucleotide sequence: TGTGCCAGCAGTTACTCAAGCCAGGGTCATTCCTACGAGCAGTACTTC. This gives the protein CASSYSSQGHSYEQYF.

The chain carries TRBV30 and TRBJ2-3; a possible D gene is TRBD1 (5 bases). From germline, CDR1 is GTSNPN and CDR2 SVGIG (reference sequence). V dropped 0 bases and J dropped 6 bases, with 10 bases sitting between them. The CDR3 is made up of 13 amino acids. Written as DNA, the CDR3 is TGTGCCTGGAGTGTAAAGGGGCAGGATACGCAGTATTTT. Translation gives CAWSVKGQDTQYF.

The chain carries TRBV5-1 and TRBJ1-2; the D gene is possibly TRBD1 (6 bases). V lost 6 bases to trimming and J lost 10 bases, with 13 bases between them. The germline V gene has CDR1 SGHRS and CDR2 YFSETQ. This CDR3 spans 11 amino acids. CDR3 bases: TGCGCCAGCACCTACGGGACAAACTACACCTTC. Translation: CASTYGTNYTF.

This clone appeared once. CDR3 residues: CASSLKGITEAFF. The DNA for the CDR3 is TGTGCCAGCAGTTTAAAGGGGATCACTGAAGCTTTCTTT. The chain recombines TRBV28 with TRBJ1-1, with TRBD1 as a possible D gene (5 bases). Trimming took off 2 bases at V and 4 bases at J, with 8 bases between the two ends. This CDR3 comprises 13 residues. Germline-derived CDR1 and CDR2 are MDHEN and SYDVKM.

As concerns this clone: The junction does not match germline at one end; this may be a read error. The rearrangement uses TRBV7-3 and TRBJ2-4, with D uncertain. Germline CDR1 SGHTA, CDR2 FQGTGA. There are 13 residues in the CDR3. The CDR3 region has the DNA TGTGCCAGCAGTTTAAGTCCAGGAAACATTCAGTACTTC. Encoded protein: CASSLSPGNIQYF.

The chain has TRBV10-3 and TRBJ1-6; D gene unclear. The CDR3 contains 16 residues. Germline CDR1 ENHRY, CDR2 SYGVKD. Trimming removed 2 bases from V and 5 bases from J, with 13 bases in between. CDR3 protein: CAISENPGFNNSPLHF. The CDR3 DNA reads TGTGCCATCAGTGAGAATCCAGGATTTAATAATTCACCCCTCCACTTT.

This clone was counted between two and nine times. An end of the junction does not agree with germline; a read error may underlie this. Written as DNA, the CDR3 is TGTGCCAGCAGCTTATTTCATTCAGGATTGACTAGCGGGGCTTTAGGGGACTTC. It encodes CASSLFHSGLTSGALGDF. This chain connects TRBV5-5 to TRBJ2-7, with TRBD2 matching over 11 bases. Germline V gene sequence: CDR1 SGHKS, CDR2 YYEKEE (reference sequence). CDR3 size: 18 residues.